The next 32 T cell receptor beta chains were all read from a single sample in a study of blood T cell repertoires in COVID-19. TCRdb's table, derived via immunoSEQ multiplex PCR, lists solely in-frame clones and lacks some. This sample has about 130,000 clones, with 70% to 90% found just once. The sample consisted of peripheral blood. These receptors came from a woman between 50 and 59 years old who had recovered from COVID-19.

CDR3 residues: CASSPLGRADTGELFF. CDR3 DNA sequence: TGTGCCAGCTCACCTCTCGGGAGGGCCGACACCGGGGAGCTGTTTTTT. V usage is TRBV18 and J usage is TRBJ2-2; 8 bases match TRBD2. The trim removed 3 bases at V and 3 bases at J, leaving 6 bases unmatched. The CDR3 has 16 amino acids. Germline lookup yields CDR1 KGHSH and CDR2 LQKENI.

The V call is TRBV6-5, the J call TRBJ2-2; possible D gene TRBD1, 5 bases. CDR3 length: 14 amino acids. V was cut by 6 bases and J by 0 bases, with 8 bases left in between. From germline, CDR1 is MNHEY and CDR2 SVGAGI. The CDR3 spells CASSRQSNTGELFF. The DNA of the CDR3 is TGTGCCAGCAGCCGACAGTCGAACACCGGGGAGCTGTTTTTT.

The V and J genes are TRBV3-1 (or the pseudogene TRBV3-2) and TRBJ1-4, with a weak D call TRBD1 (6 bases). Looked up from germline, CDR1 is LGHDT and CDR2 is YNNKEL (reference sequence). Trimming shortened V by 0 bases and J by 8 bases, and 19 bases separated the two germline ends. The CDR3 consists of 17 residues. CDR3 sequence: CASSQDRGAGVGEKLFF. In nucleotides, the CDR3 is TGTGCCAGCAGCCAAGATCGGGGCGCAGGGGTAGGGGAAAAACTGTTTTTT.

Here the CDR3 DNA reads TGTGCCAGCAGCCAAGCGGCAGGGGGTAGAGTGAACACTGAAGCTTTCTTT. Translated, it gives CASSQAAGGRVNTEAFF. This chain links TRBV3-1 (or the pseudogene TRBV3-2) with TRBJ1-1; 7 nucleotides agree with TRBD1. Germline CDR1 and CDR2: LGHDT and YNNKEL (reference sequence). This CDR3 spans 17 amino acids. V shed 1 base, J shed 0 bases, and the junction held 8 bases outside the gene matches.

The J gene is TRBJ2-1, the V gene TRBV19; D is uncertain. This CDR3 has 14 residues. The V end was cut by 5 bases, the J end by 1 base, with 9 bases between. Germline V lookup: CDR1 LNHDA, CDR2 SQIVND (reference sequence). CDR3 protein: CASSRGSSYNEQFF. The CDR3 coding sequence is TGTGCCAGTAGTCGAGGTTCGTCCTACAATGAGCAGTTCTTC.

The chain carries TRBV2 and TRBJ1-2, with 9 bases aligning to TRBD1. Losses at the gene ends were 3 bases for V and 0 bases for J; bases not matched to a gene: 2. Germline V gene sequence: CDR1 SNHLY, CDR2 FYNNEI. This CDR3 is 15 amino acids long. In nucleotides, the CDR3 is TGTGCCAGCAGTGAGGGACAGGGTTCTAACTATGGCTACACCTTC. It is translated as CASSEGQGSNYGYTF.

The chain uses TRBV29-1 and TRBJ2-7; no reliable D call. The V end was cut by 6 bases, the J end by 5 bases, with 17 bases between. CDR1 is SQVTM and CDR2 is ANQGSEA in the germline V gene. The CDR3 has 13 amino acids. The chain's CDR3 is CSVQNLSVDEQYF. The CDR3 DNA is TGCAGCGTCCAAAACCTAAGTGTGGACGAGCAGTACTTC.

The V call is TRBV11-3, the J call TRBJ2-1; perhaps TRBD1 as D (6 bases). The CDR3 runs 16 residues. CDR1 is SGHNT and CDR2 is YENEEA in the germline V gene. The germline V and J ends were trimmed by 0 bases and 4 bases, with 13 bases remaining between them. CDR3 DNA: TGTGCCAGCAGCTTAGATAGACAGGTGGTTTACAATGAGCAGTTCTTC. Its translation is CASSLDRQVVYNEQFF.

CDR3 in DNA: TGTGCCAGCAGCTGGTCGCTAGCGGGGCTTGAGCAGTACTTC. Translating it yields CASSWSLAGLEQYF. The chain uses TRBV5-6 and TRBJ2-7, with 9 bases identical to TRBD2. This CDR3 contains 14 residues. V gave up 3 bases and J gave up 7 bases; unmatched junction bases: 8. Germline assignment: CDR1 SGHDT and CDR2 YYEEEE.

The V and J genes are TRBV30 and TRBJ2-3, with 14 bases matching TRBD2. This CDR3 contains 16 residues. Germline CDR1 and CDR2: GTSNPN and SVGIG (reference sequence). After removal of 3 bases from V and 4 bases from J, the junction contained 6 bases not matched to a gene. The CDR3 sequence: CAWSNEGLAGADTQYF. For the CDR3, the DNA is TGTGCCTGGAGCAACGAGGGACTAGCGGGAGCAGATACGCAGTATTTT.

The rearrangement links TRBV29-1 to TRBJ2-1; D uncertain. V was shortened by 3 bases and J by 3 bases, with 3 bases between the two germline ends. The germline gives CDR1 SQVTM, CDR2 ANQGSEA. This CDR3 is built from 11 residues. The CDR3 DNA reads TGCAGCGTTGATATCTACAATGAGCAGTTCTTC. Translation: CSVDIYNEQFF.

This chain connects TRBV7-2 to TRBJ2-5, with 12 bases lining up with TRBD1. In germline, CDR1 is SGHTA, CDR2 FQGNSA. V trimming: 3 bases; J trimming: 5 bases; junction bases outside the gene matches: 4. This CDR3 region has 15 residues. The CDR3 reads CASSLGQGAEETQYF. The CDR3 coding sequence is TGTGCCAGCAGCTTGGGACAGGGGGCGGAGGAGACCCAGTACTTC.

The V and J genes are TRBV5-6 and TRBJ2-1; perhaps TRBD1 as D (6 bases). There are 11 residues in the CDR3. V was clipped by 7 bases and J by 7 bases, with 9 bases between them. Germline CDR1 and CDR2: SGHDT and YYEEEE. CDR3 sequence reads: CASLRGNEQFF. The CDR3 DNA reads as TGTGCCAGCCTTAGGGGGAATGAGCAGTTCTTC.

V usage is TRBV9 and J usage is TRBJ2-4, with 7 bases aligning to TRBD2. Germline V gene sequence: CDR1 SGDLS, CDR2 YYNGEE. The CDR3 is 13 residues long. V lost 4 bases, J lost 8 bases, and 6 bases stayed unmatched. The CDR3 DNA reads as TGTGCCAGCAGCCAAACTAGCGAATACATTCAGTACTTC. It yields the protein CASSQTSEYIQYF.

J is TRBJ1-6 and V is TRBV19; D gene unclear. CDR3 size: 15 residues. The V end lost 5 bases, the J end lost 7 bases, and 15 bases lay between the germline ends. Per the germline V gene, CDR1 is LNHDA and CDR2 is SQIVND (reference sequence). In DNA form, the CDR3 reads TGTGCCAGTAGTTTTCAAAGCTCGGGAAATTCACCCCTCCACTTT. Translation gives CASSFQSSGNSPLHF.

The CDR3 DNA sequence: TGCAGCGTTGCGGCGGGCAGCTCCTACAATGAGCAGTTCTTC. Translated, it gives CSVAAGSSYNEQFF. The chain is built from TRBV29-1 and TRBJ2-1; the D gene is possibly TRBD2 (5 bases). Germline CDR1 is SQVTM and CDR2 is ANQGSEA. The CDR3 consists of 14 residues. V shed 4 bases and J shed 0 bases, with 10 bases lying between them.

CDR3 sequence (DNA): TGTGCTAGTGGTTTCACCAACGACGGACAACTTTCAACTAATGAAAAACTGTTTTTT. Translation gives CASGFTNDGQLSTNEKLFF. V usage is TRBV12-5 and J usage is TRBJ1-4; D is perhaps TRBD1 (5 bases). CDR1 and CDR2 (germline): LGHNT, FRNRAP. This CDR3 comprises 19 residues. V shed 3 bases and J shed 0 bases, with 20 bases lying between them.

The chain uses TRBV19 and TRBJ2-7; 12 bases match TRBD1. The CDR3 runs 14 residues. Germline loops: CDR1 LNHDA, CDR2 SQIVND (reference sequence). Trimming at V came to 6 bases and at J to 7 bases, leaving 7 bases not matched to a gene. The CDR3 DNA is TGTGCCAGTAGGATGGGACAGGGGGCGAGGGAGCAGTACTTC. It is translated as CASRMGQGAREQYF. Supplemented by reference TRBV19 and TRBJ2-7, the full variable domain reads DGGITQSPKYLFRKEGQNVTLSCEQNLNHDAMYWYRQDPGQGLRLIYYSQIVNDFQKGDIAEGYSVSREKKESFPLTVTSAQKNPTAFYLCASRMGQGAREQYFGPGTRLTVT.

This chain links TRBV4-2 with TRBJ1-2; D ambiguous. The germline V and J ends were trimmed by 2 bases and 5 bases, with 12 bases remaining between them. Germline CDR1 and CDR2: LGHNA and YNFKEQ. The CDR3 is 14 residues long. Here the CDR3 reads CASSQPNDAYGYTF. The CDR3, as DNA: TGTGCCAGCAGCCAACCCAACGATGCGTATGGCTACACCTTC.

This clone was counted a single time. The V call is TRBV2, the J call TRBJ2-7; 7 bases agree with TRBD2. The CDR3 is 15 residues long. The germline gives CDR1 SNHLY, CDR2 FYNNEI. Losses at the gene ends were 2 bases for V and 2 bases for J; bases not matched to a gene: 6. CDR3 coding DNA: TGTGCCAGCAGTGAATACGTGGGAGGGGCCTACGAGCAGTACTTC. Translated, it gives CASSEYVGGAYEQYF. Combining the CDR3 with reference TRBV2 and TRBJ2-7 gives the whole variable domain EPEVTQTPSHQVTQMGQEVILRCVPISNHLYFYWYRQILGQKVEFLVSFYNNEISEKSEIFDDQFSVERPDGSNFTLKIRSTKLEDSAMYFCASSEYVGGAYEQYFGPGTRLTVT.

V usage is TRBV2 and J usage is TRBJ2-3; possibly TRBD2 for D (6 bases). Trimming stripped 10 bases from V and 11 bases from J, with 25 bases between. Germline CDR1 reads SNHLY; CDR2 reads FYNNEI. This CDR3 spans 14 amino acids. In DNA form, the CDR3 reads TGTGCCACCTCCGGGGGTAACGGGGAGACCGGGCAGTATTTT. Translation: CATSGGNGETGQYF. The variable domain in full, with the rest retrieved from reference TRBV2 and TRBJ2-3, is EPEVTQTPSHQVTQMGQEVILRCVPISNHLYFYWYRQILGQKVEFLVSFYNNEISEKSEIFDDQFSVERPDGSNFTLKIRSTKLEDSAMYFCATSGGNGETGQYFGPGTRLTVL.

The chain has TRBV7-2 and TRBJ2-1; a weak D match, TRBD1 (6 bases). V shed 1 base and J shed 7 bases, with 14 bases lying between them. CDR1 is SGHTA, CDR2 FQGNSA, per germline. The CDR3 consists of 15 residues. The CDR3 coding sequence is TGTGCCAGCAGCTTAGTAGGGTTTGGGACAAATGAGCAGTTCTTC. Amino acids: CASSLVGFGTNEQFF.

The gene calls are TRBV7-9 and TRBJ1-6; 7 nucleotides line up with TRBD1. Germline V gives CDR1 SEHNR, CDR2 FQNEAQ (reference sequence). CDR3 length: 14 residues. V lost 5 bases and J lost 9; bases outside the gene matches: 7. CDR3 region: CASSRAQGISPLHF. The DNA of the CDR3 is TGTGCCAGCAGCCGGGCACAGGGGATTTCACCCCTCCACTTT.

This chain connects TRBV2 to TRBJ1-5; the D gene is possibly TRBD1 (6 bases). CDR1 and CDR2 from the germline V gene are SNHLY and FYNNEI. The CDR3 sequence is 13 residues long. V was pared by 6 bases and J by 4 bases, with 10 bases between. The CDR3 DNA reads as TGTGCCAGCAGCCTCGACAGGAATCAGCCCCAGCATTTT. Amino acids: CASSLDRNQPQHF.

V gene TRBV5-3 combines with J gene TRBJ1-5; TRBD1 matches 9 bases. TRBV5-3 is marked as an open reading frame, function uncertain. The CDR3 length is 16 residues. V was clipped by 4 bases and J by 7 bases; unmatched bases: 12. CDR3: CARSTRDRVTGQPQHF. CDR3 sequence (DNA): TGTGCCAGAAGCACCCGGGACAGGGTAACGGGGCAGCCCCAGCATTTT.

The V call is TRBV10-3, the J call TRBJ1-2; tentative D call: TRBD1 (5 bases). The V end lost 3 bases, the J end lost 4 bases, and 12 bases lay between the germline ends. The CDR3 sequence is 14 residues long. Germline CDR1 and CDR2: ENHRY and SYGVKD. The CDR3 coding sequence is TGTGCCATCAGTGAAAGGGGTGGAATCTATGGCTACACCTTC. Its translation is CAISERGGIYGYTF.

The J gene is TRBJ1-5, the V gene TRBV18; no clear D. Germline V gene sequence: CDR1 KGHSH, CDR2 LQKENI. CDR3 length: 13 residues. Trimming removed 11 bases from V and 5 bases from J, with 16 bases in between. CDR3 sequence reads: CAGSDGVHQPQHF. DNA for the CDR3: TGTGCCGGTTCGGACGGGGTGCATCAGCCCCAGCATTTT.

The chain is built from TRBV18 and TRBJ1-1; D not certain. The ends were cut back, 3 bases at V and 2 bases at J, with 13 bases in the middle. The CDR3 extends over 15 amino acids. Per germline, CDR1 KGHSH and CDR2 LQKENI. The CDR3 sequence is CASSPAGALNTEAFF. CDR3 DNA: TGTGCCAGCTCACCTGCTGGAGCGCTCAACACTGAAGCTTTCTTT.

This chain joins TRBV18 and TRBJ2-1; 8 nucleotides agree with TRBD2. CDR1 KGHSH and CDR2 LQKENI come from the germline V gene. The CDR3 consists of 18 residues. V lost 2 bases, J lost 7 bases, and 16 bases stayed unmatched. The CDR3 loop is CASSPYPLASGSSNEQFF. The CDR3 nucleotides read TGTGCCAGCTCACCATATCCCCTTGCCAGCGGGAGTAGTAATGAGCAGTTCTTC.

The gene calls are TRBV3-1 (or the pseudogene TRBV3-2) and TRBJ2-7; 13 bases are shared with TRBD2. V was pared by 4 bases and J by 5 bases, with 5 bases of the junction left unmatched. From germline, CDR1 is LGHDT and CDR2 YNNKEL (reference sequence). CDR3 length equals 15 residues. In DNA, the CDR3 is TGTGCCAGCAGCCCCCAACTAGCGGGAGGGCACGAGCAGTACTTC. It is translated as CASSPQLAGGHEQYF.

The CDR3 here is CASSRRPLAGERRGQFF. The CDR3 DNA follows: TGTGCCAGCAGCCGCCGACCACTAGCGGGAGAAAGGAGGGGTCAGTTCTTC. V and J are TRBV6-2 or TRBV6-3 and TRBJ2-1, with 11 positions matching TRBD2. Germline V gene data show CDR1 as MNHEY and CDR2 as SVGEGT. Unmatched junction bases numbered 20, after V lost 6 bases and J lost 13 bases. The CDR3 extends over 17 amino acids.

The V call is TRBV7-2, the J call TRBJ2-5; 9 nucleotides match TRBD2. The CDR3 is 18 amino acids. Germline trimming cut 2 bases from V and 4 bases from J; bases unmatched to any gene: 14. Per germline, CDR1 SGHTA and CDR2 FQGNSA. The CDR3 loop is CASSLSGLAGKRGETQYF. In nucleotides, the CDR3 is TGTGCCAGCAGCTTATCGGGGCTAGCGGGAAAAAGAGGAGAGACCCAGTACTTC. Using reference TRBV7-2 and TRBJ2-5 for the parts outside the CDR3, the full variable domain is GAGVSQSPSNKVTEKGKDVELRCDPISGHTALYWYRQSLGQGLEFLIYFQGNSAPDKSGLPSDRFSAERTGGSVSTLTIQRTQQEDSAVYLCASSLSGLAGKRGETQYFGPGTRLLVL.